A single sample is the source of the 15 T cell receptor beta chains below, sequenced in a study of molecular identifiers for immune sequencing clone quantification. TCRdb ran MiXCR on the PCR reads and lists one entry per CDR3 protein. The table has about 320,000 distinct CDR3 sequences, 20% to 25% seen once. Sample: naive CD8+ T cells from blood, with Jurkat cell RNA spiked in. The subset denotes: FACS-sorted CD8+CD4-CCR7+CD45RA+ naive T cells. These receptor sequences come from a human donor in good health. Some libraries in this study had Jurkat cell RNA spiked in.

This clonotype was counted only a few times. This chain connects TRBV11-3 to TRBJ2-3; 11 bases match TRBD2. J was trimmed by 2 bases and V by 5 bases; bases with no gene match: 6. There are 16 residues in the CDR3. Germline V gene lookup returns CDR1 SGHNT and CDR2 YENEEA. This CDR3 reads CASSPGLAENTDTQYF. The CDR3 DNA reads TGTGCCAGCAGCCCGGGACTAGCGGAAAACACAGATACGCAGTATTTT.

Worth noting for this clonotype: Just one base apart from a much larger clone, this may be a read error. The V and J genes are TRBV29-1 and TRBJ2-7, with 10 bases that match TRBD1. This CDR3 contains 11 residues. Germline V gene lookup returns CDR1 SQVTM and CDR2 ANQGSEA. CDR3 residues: CSGEDGTGEYF. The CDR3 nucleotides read TGCAGCGGTGAAGATGGGACAGGGGAGTACTTC.

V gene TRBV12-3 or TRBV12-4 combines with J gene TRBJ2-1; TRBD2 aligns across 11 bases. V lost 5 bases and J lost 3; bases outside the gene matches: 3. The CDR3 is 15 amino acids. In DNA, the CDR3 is TGTGCCAGCAGTCCTAGCGGGAGGAACTACAATGAGCAGTTCTTC. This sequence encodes CASSPSGRNYNEQFF.

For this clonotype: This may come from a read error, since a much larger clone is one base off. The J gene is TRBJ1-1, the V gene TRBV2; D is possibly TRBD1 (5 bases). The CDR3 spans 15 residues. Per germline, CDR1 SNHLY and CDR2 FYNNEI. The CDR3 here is CAGSATTAPNTEAFF. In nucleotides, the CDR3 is TGTGCCGGCAGTGCAACGACAGCGCCAAACACTGAAGCTTTCTTT.

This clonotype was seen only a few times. The CDR3 nucleotides are TGCAGTGCTAGAGAGTTCGTAGCGGACCCTTCCTACAATGAGCAGTTCTTC. This gives the protein CSAREFVADPSYNEQFF. The genes are TRBV20-1 and TRBJ2-1, with D possibly matching TRBD2 (6 bases). Germline V gives CDR1 DFQATT, CDR2 SNEGSKA (reference sequence). The V end lost 0 bases, the J end lost 1 base, and 16 bases lay between the germline ends. This CDR3 is built from 17 residues.

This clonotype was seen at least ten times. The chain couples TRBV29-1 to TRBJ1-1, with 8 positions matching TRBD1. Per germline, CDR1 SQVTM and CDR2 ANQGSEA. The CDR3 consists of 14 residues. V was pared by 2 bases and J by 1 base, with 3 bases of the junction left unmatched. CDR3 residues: CSVERTGRNTEAFF. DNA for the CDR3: TGCAGCGTTGAACGGACAGGGAGGAACACTGAAGCTTTCTTT.

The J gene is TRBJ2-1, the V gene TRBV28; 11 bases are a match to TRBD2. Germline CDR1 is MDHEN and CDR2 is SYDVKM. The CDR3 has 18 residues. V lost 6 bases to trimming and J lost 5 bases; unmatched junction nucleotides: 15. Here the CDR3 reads CASSGTSGLTGVNNEQFF. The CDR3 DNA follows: TGTGCCAGCAGCGGGACTAGCGGACTGACGGGCGTTAACAATGAGCAGTTCTTC. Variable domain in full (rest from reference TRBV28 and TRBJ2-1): DVKVTQSSRYLVKRTGEKVFLECVQDMDHENMFWYRQDPGLGLRLIYFSYDVKMKEKGDIPEGYSVSREKKERFSLILESASTNQTSMYLCASSGTSGLTGVNNEQFFGPGTRLTVL.

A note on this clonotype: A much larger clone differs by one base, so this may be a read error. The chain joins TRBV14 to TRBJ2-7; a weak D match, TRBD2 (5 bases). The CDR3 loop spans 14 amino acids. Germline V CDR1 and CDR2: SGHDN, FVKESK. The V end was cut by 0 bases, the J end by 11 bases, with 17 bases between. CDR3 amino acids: CASSQDLGANVEYF. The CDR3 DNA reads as TGTGCCAGCAGCCAAGATCTGGGAGCGAATGTAGAGTACTTC.

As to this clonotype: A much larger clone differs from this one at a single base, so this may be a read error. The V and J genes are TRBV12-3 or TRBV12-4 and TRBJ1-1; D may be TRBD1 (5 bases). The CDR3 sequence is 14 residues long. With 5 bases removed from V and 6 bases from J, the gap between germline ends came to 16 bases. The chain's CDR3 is CASSPGGRGAEAFF. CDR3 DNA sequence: TGTGCCAGCAGTCCCGGTGGTAGGGGCGCTGAAGCTTTCTTT.

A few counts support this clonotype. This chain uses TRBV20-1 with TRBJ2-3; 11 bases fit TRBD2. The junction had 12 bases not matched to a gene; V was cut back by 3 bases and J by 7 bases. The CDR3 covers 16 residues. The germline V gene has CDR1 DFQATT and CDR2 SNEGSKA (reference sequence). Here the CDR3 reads CSARDPSGGISNTQYF. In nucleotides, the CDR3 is TGCAGTGCTAGGGACCCTAGCGGGGGGATATCCAATACGCAGTATTTT.

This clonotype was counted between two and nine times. For the CDR3, the DNA is TGTGCCAGCAGCTATGGGGACATTGGCTACGAGCAGTACTTC. Its translation is CASSYGDIGYEQYF. V and J are TRBV7-9 and TRBJ2-7, with D possibly matching TRBD1 (6 bases). The length of the CDR3 is 14 residues. Germline-derived CDR1 and CDR2 are SEHNR and FQNEAQ (reference sequence). V lost 4 bases and J 3 bases, leaving 13 bases between the germline ends.

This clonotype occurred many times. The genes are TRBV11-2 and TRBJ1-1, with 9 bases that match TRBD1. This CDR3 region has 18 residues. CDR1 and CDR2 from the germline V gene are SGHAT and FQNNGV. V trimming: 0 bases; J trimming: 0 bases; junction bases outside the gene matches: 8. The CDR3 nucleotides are TGTGCCAGCAGCTTAGACCTCACCGGGACAGGGTTGAACACTGAAGCTTTCTTT. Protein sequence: CASSLDLTGTGLNTEAFF.

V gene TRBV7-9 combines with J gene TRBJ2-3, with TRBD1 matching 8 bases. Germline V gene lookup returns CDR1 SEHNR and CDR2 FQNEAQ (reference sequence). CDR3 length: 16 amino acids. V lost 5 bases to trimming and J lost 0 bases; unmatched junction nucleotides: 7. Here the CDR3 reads CASSPPTGESTDTQYF. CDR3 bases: TGTGCCAGCAGCCCACCGACAGGGGAGAGCACAGATACGCAGTATTTT.

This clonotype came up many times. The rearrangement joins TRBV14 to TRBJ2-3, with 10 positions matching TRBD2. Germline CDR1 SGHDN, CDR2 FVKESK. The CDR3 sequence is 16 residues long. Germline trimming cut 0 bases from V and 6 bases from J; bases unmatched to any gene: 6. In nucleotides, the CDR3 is TGTGCCAGCAGCCAAGACAGCGGGGGGGCCGGTGATACGCAGTATTTT. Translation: CASSQDSGGAGDTQYF.

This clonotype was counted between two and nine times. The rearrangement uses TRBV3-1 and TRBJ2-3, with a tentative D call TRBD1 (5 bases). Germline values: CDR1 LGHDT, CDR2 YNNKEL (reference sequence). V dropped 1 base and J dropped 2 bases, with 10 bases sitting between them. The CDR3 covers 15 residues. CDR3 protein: CASSQGGRVTDTQYF. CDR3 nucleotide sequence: TGTGCCAGCAGCCAAGGGGGCAGGGTCACAGATACGCAGTATTTT.